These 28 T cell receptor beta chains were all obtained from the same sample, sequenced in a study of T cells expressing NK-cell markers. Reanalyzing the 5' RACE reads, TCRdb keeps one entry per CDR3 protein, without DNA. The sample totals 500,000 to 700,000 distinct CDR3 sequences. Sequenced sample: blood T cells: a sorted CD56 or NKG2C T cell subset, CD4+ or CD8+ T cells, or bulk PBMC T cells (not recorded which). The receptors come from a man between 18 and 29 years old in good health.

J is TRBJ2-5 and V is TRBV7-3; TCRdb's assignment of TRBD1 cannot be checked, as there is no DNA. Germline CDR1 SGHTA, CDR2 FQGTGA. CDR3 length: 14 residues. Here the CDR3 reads CASSPGTARGTQYF.

The CDR3 loop reads CSVDTLGGLNNEQFF. The chain combines TRBV29-1 with TRBJ2-1; TCRdb's D call, TRBD1, is unchecked because there is no DNA. This CDR3 spans 15 amino acids. From germline, CDR1 is SQVTM and CDR2 ANQGSEA.

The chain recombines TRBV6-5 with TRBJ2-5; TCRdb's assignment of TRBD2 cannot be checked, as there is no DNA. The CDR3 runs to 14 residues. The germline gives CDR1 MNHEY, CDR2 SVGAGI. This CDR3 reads CASTNLTSRETQYF.

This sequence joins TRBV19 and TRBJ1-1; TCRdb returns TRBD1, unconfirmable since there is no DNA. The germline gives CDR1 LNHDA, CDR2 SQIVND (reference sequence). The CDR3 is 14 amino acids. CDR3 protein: CASSARDTYTEAFF.

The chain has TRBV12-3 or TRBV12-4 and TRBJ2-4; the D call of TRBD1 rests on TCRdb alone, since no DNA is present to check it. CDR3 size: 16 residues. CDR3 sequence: CASSPDRTLAKNIQYF.

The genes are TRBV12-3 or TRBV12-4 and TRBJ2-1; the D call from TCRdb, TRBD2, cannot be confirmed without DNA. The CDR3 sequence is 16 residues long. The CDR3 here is CASSLRGLAGNNEQFF.

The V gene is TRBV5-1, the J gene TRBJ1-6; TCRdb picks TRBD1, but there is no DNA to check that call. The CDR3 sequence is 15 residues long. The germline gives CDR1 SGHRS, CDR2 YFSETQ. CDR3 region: CASSLEQGGHSPLHF.

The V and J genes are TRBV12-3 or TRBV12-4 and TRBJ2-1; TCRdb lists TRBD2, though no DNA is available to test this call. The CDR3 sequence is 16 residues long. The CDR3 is CASSPTSGLPSDEQFF.

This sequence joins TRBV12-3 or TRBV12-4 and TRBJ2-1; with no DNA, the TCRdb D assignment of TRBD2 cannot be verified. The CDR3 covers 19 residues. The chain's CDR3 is CASSSNGGLAGGPRNEQFF.

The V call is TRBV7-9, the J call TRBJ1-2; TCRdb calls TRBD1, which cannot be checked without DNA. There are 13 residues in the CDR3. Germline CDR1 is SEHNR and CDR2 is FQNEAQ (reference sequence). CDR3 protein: CASGTGGDYGYTF.

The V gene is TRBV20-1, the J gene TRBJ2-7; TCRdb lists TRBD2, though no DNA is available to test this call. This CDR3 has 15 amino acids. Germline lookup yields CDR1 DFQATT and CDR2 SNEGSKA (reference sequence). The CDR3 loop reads CSARVGRGRTYEQYF.

The CDR3 loop reads CASSRTGPMKGKLFF. The V gene is TRBV28, the J gene TRBJ1-4; TCRdb reports TRBD1, a call that lacks DNA to check it against. Germline loops: CDR1 MDHEN, CDR2 SYDVKM. This CDR3 comprises 15 residues.

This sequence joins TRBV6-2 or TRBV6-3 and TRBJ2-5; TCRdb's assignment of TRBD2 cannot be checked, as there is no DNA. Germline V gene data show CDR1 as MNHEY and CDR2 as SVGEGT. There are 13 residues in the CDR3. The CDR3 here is CASRTGTPNSQYF.

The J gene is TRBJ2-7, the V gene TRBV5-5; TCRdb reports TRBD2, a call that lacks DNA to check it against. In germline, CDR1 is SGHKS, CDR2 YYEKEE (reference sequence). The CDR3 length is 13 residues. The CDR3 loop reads CASSLDPAGEQYF. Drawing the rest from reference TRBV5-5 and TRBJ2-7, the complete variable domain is DAGVTQSPTHLIKTRGQQVTLRCSPISGHKSVSWYQQVLGQGPQFIFQYYEKEERGRGNFPDRFSARQFPNYSSELNVNALLLGDSALYLCASSLDPAGEQYFGPGTRLTVT.

CDR3 protein: CASSQGTSQRANIQYF. This sequence joins TRBV3-1 and TRBJ2-4; as DNA is missing, the TRBD2 call by TCRdb cannot be tested. CDR3 size: 16 residues. CDR1 LGHDT and CDR2 YNNKEL come from the germline V gene (reference sequence). The full variable domain, rest sourced from reference TRBV3-1 and TRBJ2-4, is DTAVSQTPKYLVTQMGNDKSIKCEQNLGHDTMYWYKQDSKKFLKIMFSYNNKELIINETVPNRFSPKSPDKAHLNLHINSLELGDSAVYFCASSQGTSQRANIQYFGAGTRLSVL.

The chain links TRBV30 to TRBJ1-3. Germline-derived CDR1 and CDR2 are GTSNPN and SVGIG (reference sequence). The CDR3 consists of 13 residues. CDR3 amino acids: CAWRGTPGNTIYF. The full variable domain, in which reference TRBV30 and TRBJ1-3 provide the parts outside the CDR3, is SQTIHQWPATLVQPVGSPLSLECTVEGTSNPNLYWYRQAAGRGLQLLFYSVGIGQISSEVPQNLSASRPQDRQFILSSKKLLLSDSGFYLCAWRGTPGNTIYFGEGSWLTVV.

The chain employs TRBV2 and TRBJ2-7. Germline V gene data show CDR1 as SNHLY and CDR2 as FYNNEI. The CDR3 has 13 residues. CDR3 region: CASSEDSSYEQYF.

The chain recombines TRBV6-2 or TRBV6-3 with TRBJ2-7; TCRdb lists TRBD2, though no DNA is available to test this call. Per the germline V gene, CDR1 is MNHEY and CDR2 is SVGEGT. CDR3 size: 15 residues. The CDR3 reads CASTRSASGRDEQYF.

CDR3 residues: CASSLSSGIIPEQFF. V gene TRBV6-1 combines with J gene TRBJ2-1; TCRdb selects TRBD2, and the lack of DNA leaves this call unchecked. This CDR3 comprises 15 residues. CDR1 MNHNS and CDR2 SASEGT come from the germline V gene.

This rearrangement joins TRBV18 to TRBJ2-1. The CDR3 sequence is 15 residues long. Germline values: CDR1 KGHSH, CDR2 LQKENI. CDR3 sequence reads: CASSQQGRGTNEQFF.

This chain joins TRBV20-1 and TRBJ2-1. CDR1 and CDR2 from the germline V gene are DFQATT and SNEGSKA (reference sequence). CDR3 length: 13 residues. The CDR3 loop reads CSARSPPDNEQFF.

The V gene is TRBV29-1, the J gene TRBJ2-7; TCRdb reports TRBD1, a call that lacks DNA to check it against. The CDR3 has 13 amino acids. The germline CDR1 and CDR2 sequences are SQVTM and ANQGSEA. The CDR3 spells CSVRQGAPHEQYF.

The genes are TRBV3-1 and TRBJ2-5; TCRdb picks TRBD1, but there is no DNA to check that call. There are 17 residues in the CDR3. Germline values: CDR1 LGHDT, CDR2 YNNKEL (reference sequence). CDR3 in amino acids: CASSQEVGRGPQETQYF.

CDR3 residues: CASSIPAGGNNEQFF. The chain carries TRBV5-1 and TRBJ2-1; TCRdb's D gene call, TRBD2, goes unchecked for lack of DNA. The CDR3 has 15 amino acids. CDR1 SGHRS and CDR2 YFSETQ come from the germline V gene.

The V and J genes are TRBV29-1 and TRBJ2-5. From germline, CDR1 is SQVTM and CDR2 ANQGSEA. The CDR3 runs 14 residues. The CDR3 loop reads CSVGVWKRGETQYF.

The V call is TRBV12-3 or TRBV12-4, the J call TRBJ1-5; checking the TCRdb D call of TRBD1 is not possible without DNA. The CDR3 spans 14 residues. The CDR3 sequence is CASTPTGGNQPQHF.

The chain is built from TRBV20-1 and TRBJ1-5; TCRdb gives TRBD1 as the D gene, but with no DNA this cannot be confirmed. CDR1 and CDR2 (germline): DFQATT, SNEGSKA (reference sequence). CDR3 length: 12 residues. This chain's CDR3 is CSAVSGGQPQHF.

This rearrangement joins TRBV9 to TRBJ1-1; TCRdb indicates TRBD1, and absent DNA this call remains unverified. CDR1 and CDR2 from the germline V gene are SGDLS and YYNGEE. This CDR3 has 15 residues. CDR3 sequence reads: CASSADRESRAEAFF.